The next 21 T cell receptor beta chains were all read from a single sample in a study of Ad26.COV2.S vaccination and SARS-CoV-2 variants. Generated by immunoSEQ multiplex PCR, the TCRdb table keeps only in-frame clones and is missing some. The sample lists about 220,000 clones; 70% to 90% were seen once. Treatment specified: 15 to 20 received Ad26.COV2.S at low or high dose, single or two shots; 5 received placebo; per-sample allocation not given. Material that was analyzed had been drawn on day 63 after the first vaccine or placebo injection. Sequenced material: peripheral blood, taken in a trial of Ad26.COV2.S vaccine versus placebo. Receptors were obtained from a person aged 18 to 65 who received the Ad26.COV2.S COVID-19 vaccine or a placebo.

The chain employs TRBV5-1 and TRBJ1-1; possibly TRBD1 for D (5 bases). CDR1 and CDR2 (germline): SGHRS, YFSETQ. V was pared by 0 bases and J by 6 bases, with 18 bases between. The CDR3 has 16 residues. The CDR3: CASSLEVRADSAEAFF. The CDR3 DNA sequence: TGCGCCAGCAGCTTGGAGGTCAGGGCGGATTCGGCTGAAGCTTTCTTT.

This clone was seen only once. The rearrangement joins TRBV6-6 to TRBJ2-6; D is perhaps TRBD2 (6 bases). This CDR3 has 14 amino acids. V was shortened by 9 bases and J by 0 bases, with 9 bases between the two germline ends. Germline loops: CDR1 MNHNY, CDR2 SVGAGI (reference sequence). The chain's CDR3 is CASWGVSGANVLTF. CDR3 nucleotide sequence: TGTGCCAGTTGGGGGGTCTCTGGGGCCAACGTCCTGACTTTC.

CDR3 residues: CASSPSQDNEQFF. DNA of the CDR3: TGTGCCAGCAGCCCCTCCCAAGACAATGAGCAGTTCTTC. The chain employs TRBV21-1 and TRBJ2-1. TRBV21-1 is a recognized pseudogene. The CDR3 sequence is 13 residues long.

The chain uses TRBV28 and TRBJ2-7, with TRBD2 identical over 12 bases. V lost 7 bases to trimming and J lost 7 bases; unmatched junction nucleotides: 5. The CDR3 totals 13 residues. The germline CDR1 and CDR2 sequences are MDHEN and SYDVKM. The DNA of the CDR3 is TGTGCCAGCATTACTAGCGGGGGGAGGGAGCAGTACTTC. Translation: CASITSGGREQYF.

The rearrangement links TRBV5-1 to TRBJ1-4; D gene ambiguous. The V and J ends lost 0 bases and 2 bases respectively, with 11 bases between them. The CDR3 has 16 amino acids. The germline gives CDR1 SGHRS, CDR2 YFSETQ. The CDR3 loop reads CASSLVFSETNEKLFF. CDR3 bases: TGCGCCAGCAGCTTGGTTTTTTCCGAGACTAATGAAAAACTGTTTTTT.

The V and J genes are TRBV19 and TRBJ2-7, with D maybe TRBD1 (7 bases). The CDR3 loop spans 15 amino acids. Germline CDR1 reads LNHDA; CDR2 reads SQIVND (reference sequence). Trimming left V 4 bases short and J 5 bases short, with 18 bases between. Written as DNA, the CDR3 is TGTGCCAGTAGTAACGCCCCAGGGGGGCATGACGAGCAGTACTTC. It yields the protein CASSNAPGGHDEQYF.

The gene calls are TRBV7-9 and TRBJ1-2; perhaps TRBD1 as D (5 bases). Germline V gene sequence: CDR1 SEHNR, CDR2 FQNEAQ (reference sequence). With 1 base removed from V and 4 bases from J, the gap between germline ends came to 13 bases. The CDR3 sequence is 15 residues long. CDR3 nucleotide sequence: TGTGCCAGCAGCTTAGAGAAAGGGGAAATCTATGGCTACACCTTC. Translated: CASSLEKGEIYGYTF.

The DNA for the CDR3 is TGTGCCAGCAGCTTGTCCGCGCAAAGGGGGTTCTTC. Residues: CASSLSAQRGFF. V usage is TRBV13 and J usage is TRBJ2-1; possible D gene TRBD1, 5 bases. Deletions cut 3 bases from V and 15 bases from J, with 15 bases between. Per germline, CDR1 PRHDT and CDR2 FYEKMQ (reference sequence). The CDR3 is 12 amino acids.

Only a few counts were recorded for this clone. The V and J genes are TRBV4-1 and TRBJ1-3; weak D call: TRBD1 (6 bases). The CDR3 is made up of 17 amino acids. Germline loops: CDR1 MGHRA, CDR2 YSYEKL. V lost 3 bases and J 1 base, leaving 16 bases between the germline ends. CDR3: CASSQDTGPFSGNTIYF. CDR3 bases: TGCGCCAGCAGCCAGGACACAGGGCCCTTTTCTGGAAACACCATATATTTT.

The chain has TRBV7-2 and TRBJ2-1; the match to TRBD2 covers 12 bases. The junction had 3 bases not matched to a gene; V was cut back by 5 bases and J by 4 bases. CDR1 SGHTA and CDR2 FQGNSA come from the germline V gene. This CDR3 contains 15 residues. CDR3 nucleotide sequence: TGTGCCAGCAGCATAGGACTAGCGGGGTACAATGAGCAGTTCTTC. It is translated as CASSIGLAGYNEQFF.

This clone was observed once. The CDR3 coding sequence is TGTGCCAGCAGCGTAGCTAACGGGAGGTTCATCACAGATACGCAGTATTTT. Protein: CASSVANGRFITDTQYF. The rearrangement links TRBV9 to TRBJ2-3; 7 bases map to TRBD2. Germline V gene data show CDR1 as SGDLS and CDR2 as YYNGEE. This CDR3 spans 17 amino acids. The junction had 9 bases not matched to a gene; V was cut back by 0 bases and J by 2 bases.

The chain links TRBV6-2 or TRBV6-3 to TRBJ2-4, with a tentative D call TRBD2 (5 bases). Germline values: CDR1 MNHEY, CDR2 SVGEGT. The CDR3 is 16 amino acids. V was pared by 5 bases and J by 3 bases, with 17 bases between. Here the CDR3 reads CASSRGLHGDKNIQYF. The CDR3 region has the DNA TGTGCCAGCAGTCGCGGGCTGCACGGAGACAAAAACATTCAGTACTTC.

V gene TRBV29-1 combines with J gene TRBJ2-7; 8 bases fit TRBD2. CDR1 SQVTM and CDR2 ANQGSEA come from the germline V gene. CDR3 size: 13 residues. J gave up 5 bases and V 4 bases, and 7 bases lay outside the gene matches. This chain's CDR3 is CSVGSGAGDEQYF. DNA of the CDR3: TGCAGCGTTGGTAGCGGGGCGGGGGACGAGCAGTACTTC.

The V and J genes are TRBV23-1 and TRBJ2-7; D ambiguous. TRBV23-1 is an open reading frame, and its role is uncertain. V dropped 7 bases and J dropped 0 bases, with 7 bases sitting between them. The CDR3 has 12 residues. In DNA form, the CDR3 reads TGCGCCAGCACGAGAAACTCCTACGAGCAGTACTTC. Its protein is CASTRNSYEQYF.

The J gene is TRBJ2-7, the V gene TRBV7-2; TRBD1 might be the D (6 bases). CDR1 is SGHTA and CDR2 is FQGNSA in the germline V gene. This CDR3 has 18 residues. V was trimmed by 2 bases and J by 7 bases, leaving 27 bases between them. Here the CDR3 reads CASSLRVGGSGARGEQYF. In DNA, the CDR3 is TGTGCCAGCAGCTTAAGGGTAGGCGGCTCAGGGGCGCGAGGAGAGCAGTACTTC.

J is TRBJ2-1 and V is TRBV6-5; 14 bases align to TRBD2. J lost 8 bases, V lost 6 bases, and 6 bases had no gene match. CDR1 and CDR2 (germline): MNHEY, SVGAGI. CDR3 length: 15 residues. Here the CDR3 DNA reads TGTGCCAGCAGGTACCCGGGACTAGCGGGAGATGAGCAGTTCTTC. Its protein is CASRYPGLAGDEQFF.

Written as DNA, the CDR3 is TGTGCCAGCAGCCAAGCGGGGGGGAACACTGAAGCTTTCTTT. Its translation: CASSQAGGNTEAFF. This sequence joins TRBV3-1 (or the pseudogene TRBV3-2) and TRBJ1-1; TRBD1 might be the D (5 bases). Between the trimmed V and J ends, which lost 1 base and 1 base, there was a span of 7 bases. The length of the CDR3 is 14 residues. Germline loops: CDR1 LGHDT, CDR2 YNNKEL (reference sequence).

The rearrangement links TRBV7-3 to TRBJ2-2; D call uncertain. Between the trimmed V and J ends, which lost 4 bases and 0 bases, there was a span of 12 bases. The CDR3 is 16 amino acids. The germline V gene encodes CDR1 SGHTA and CDR2 FQGTGA. The CDR3 coding sequence is TGTGCCAGCAGCTCCAACAGCCCAGCGAACACCGGGGAGCTGTTTTTT. The encoded protein is CASSSNSPANTGELFF.

The gene calls are TRBV2 and TRBJ1-2, with unresolved D. The CDR3 runs 11 residues. The germline V gene encodes CDR1 SNHLY and CDR2 FYNNEI. V was clipped by 4 bases and J by 8 bases, with 8 bases between them. The CDR3 sequence: CASSAGIGYTF. CDR3 DNA sequence: TGTGCCAGCAGTGCGGGGATCGGCTACACCTTC.

The chain recombines TRBV19 with TRBJ2-2; D possibly uses TRBD1 or TRBD2 (6 bases each). Trimming cost V 3 bases and J 6 bases, with 17 bases left between them. The CDR3 spans 16 residues. The germline gives CDR1 LNHDA, CDR2 SQIVND (reference sequence). CDR3 in amino acids: CASSIQRGAVPGELFF. CDR3 nucleotide sequence: TGTGCCAGTAGTATTCAGAGGGGGGCTGTCCCCGGGGAGCTGTTTTTT. The entire variable domain, with the rest obtained from reference TRBV19 and TRBJ2-2, is as follows: DGGITQSPKYLFRKEGQNVTLSCEQNLNHDAMYWYRQDPGQGLRLIYYSQIVNDFQKGDIAEGYSVSREKKESFPLTVTSAQKNPTAFYLCASSIQRGAVPGELFFGEGSRLTVL.

This chain connects TRBV7-8 to TRBJ1-1, with 7 bases aligning to TRBD1. Per the germline V gene, CDR1 is SGHVS and CDR2 is FQNEAQ. Trimming at V came to 8 bases and at J to 2 bases, leaving 5 bases not matched to a gene. The CDR3 spans 13 residues. The CDR3 reads CASSGTANTEAFF. CDR3 nucleotides: TGTGCCAGCTCCGGGACAGCCAACACTGAAGCTTTCTTT.